Shown below are 5 T cell receptor beta chains from a single sample sequenced in a study of cytomegalovirus exposure and HLA in healthy donors (dated by TCRdb to 2015 to 2018). Receptor libraries were prepared by the immunoSEQ multiplex PCR assay. TCRdb re-hosts the immuneACCESS table, in-frame sequences only. Its copies lack some clones; in the studies checked, an unresolved V gene accounts for under half of them, and the cause for the rest is not known. In this sample the table shows about 350,000 clones, around 90% of which occur a single time. The top ten constitute over 1% of the sample. Source material: PBMCs. The receptor set was obtained from a woman in her thirties in good health and CMV-seropositive.

This chain joins TRBV27 and TRBJ1-5, with D hard to call. The CDR3 contains 14 residues. The germline V and J ends were trimmed by 4 bases and 6 bases, with 13 bases remaining between them. Germline CDR1 reads MNHEY; CDR2 reads SMNVEV (reference sequence). Here the CDR3 reads CASSSPEYGQPQHF. The CDR3 DNA reads as TGTGCCAGCAGTTCGCCGGAATATGGTCAGCCCCAGCATTTT.

The V gene is TRBV6-5, the J gene TRBJ1-5; 9 bases align to TRBD1. Germline-derived CDR1 and CDR2 are MNHEY and SVGAGI. This CDR3 region has 14 residues. Unmatched junction bases numbered 3, after V lost 6 bases and J lost 3 bases. The CDR3 nucleotides are TGTGCCAGCAGAGGGACAGGGAACAATCAGCCCCAGCATTTT. As protein: CASRGTGNNQPQHF.

The J gene is TRBJ2-2, the V gene TRBV7-8, with TRBD2 identical over 11 bases. Germline loops: CDR1 SGHVS, CDR2 FQNEAQ. After removal of 5 bases from V and 5 bases from J, the junction contained 16 bases not matched to a gene. CDR3 length: 19 amino acids. DNA for the CDR3: TGTGCCAGCAGCCCCACCAGGCGGTTAGCGGGAGGGGAAACCGGGGAGCTGTTTTTT. Encoded protein: CASSPTRRLAGGETGELFF.

The V and J genes are TRBV5-1 and TRBJ1-2, with a weak D call TRBD1 (5 bases). V dropped 4 bases and J dropped 8 bases, with 9 bases sitting between them. The CDR3 extends over 11 amino acids. The V gene's germline CDR1 is SGHRS and CDR2 YFSETQ. CDR3 loop: CASSGRDGYTF. DNA for the CDR3: TGCGCCAGCAGCGGAAGGGACGGCTACACCTTC.

The chain is built from TRBV27 and TRBJ2-7; TRBD1 aligns across 7 bases. Germline trimming cut 6 bases from V and 3 bases from J; bases unmatched to any gene: 5. CDR1 and CDR2 from the germline V gene are MNHEY and SMNVEV (reference sequence). The CDR3 has 13 residues. The chain's CDR3 is CASRRQGNYEQYF. For the CDR3, the DNA is TGTGCCAGCAGGCGACAGGGAAACTACGAGCAGTACTTC.